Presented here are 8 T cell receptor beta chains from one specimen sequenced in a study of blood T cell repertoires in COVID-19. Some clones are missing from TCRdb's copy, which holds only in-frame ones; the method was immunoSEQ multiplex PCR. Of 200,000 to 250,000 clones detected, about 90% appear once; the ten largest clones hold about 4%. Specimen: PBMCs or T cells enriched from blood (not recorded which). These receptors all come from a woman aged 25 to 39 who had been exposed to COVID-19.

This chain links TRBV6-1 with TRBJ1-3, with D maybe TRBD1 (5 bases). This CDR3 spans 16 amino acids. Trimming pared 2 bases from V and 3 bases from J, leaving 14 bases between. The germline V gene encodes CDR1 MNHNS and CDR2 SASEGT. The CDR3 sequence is CASSEIGGTGGNTIYF. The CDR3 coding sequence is TGTGCCAGCAGTGAAATTGGGGGGACTGGTGGAAACACCATATATTTT.

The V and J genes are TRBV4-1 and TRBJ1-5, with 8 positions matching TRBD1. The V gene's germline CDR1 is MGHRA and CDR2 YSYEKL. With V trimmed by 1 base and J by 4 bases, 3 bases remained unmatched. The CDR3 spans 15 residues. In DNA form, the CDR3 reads TGCGCCAGCAGCCAAGGAGACAGGGGAAATCAGCCCCAGCATTTT. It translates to CASSQGDRGNQPQHF.

The CDR3 sequence: CASSSGQGGEQYF. The DNA for the CDR3 is TGTGCCAGCAGCTCGGGACAGGGAGGCGAGCAGTACTTC. The chain carries TRBV7-9 and TRBJ2-7; TRBD1 matches 9 bases. This CDR3 comprises 13 residues. Germline assignment: CDR1 SEHNR and CDR2 FQNEAQ (reference sequence). After removal of 4 bases from V and 6 bases from J, the junction contained 4 bases not matched to a gene.

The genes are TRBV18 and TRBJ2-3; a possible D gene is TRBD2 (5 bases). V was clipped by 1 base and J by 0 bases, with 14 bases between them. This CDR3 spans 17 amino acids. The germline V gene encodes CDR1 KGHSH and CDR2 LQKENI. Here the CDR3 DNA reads TGTGCCAGCTCACCACGTCCTAGCAGAACTAGCACAGATACGCAGTATTTT. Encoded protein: CASSPRPSRTSTDTQYF.

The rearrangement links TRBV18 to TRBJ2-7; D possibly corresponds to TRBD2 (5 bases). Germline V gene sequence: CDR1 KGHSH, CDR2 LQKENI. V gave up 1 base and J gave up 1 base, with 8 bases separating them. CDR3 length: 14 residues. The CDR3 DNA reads TGTGCCAGCTCACCACAGAGCGGTTCCTACGAGCAGTACTTC. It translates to CASSPQSGSYEQYF.

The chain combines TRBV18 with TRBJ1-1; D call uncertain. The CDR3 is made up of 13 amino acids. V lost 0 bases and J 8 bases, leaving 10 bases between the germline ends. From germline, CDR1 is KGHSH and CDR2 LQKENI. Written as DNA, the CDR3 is TGTGCCAGCTCACCACCGTTCCAGACAGAAGCTTTCTTT. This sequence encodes CASSPPFQTEAFF.

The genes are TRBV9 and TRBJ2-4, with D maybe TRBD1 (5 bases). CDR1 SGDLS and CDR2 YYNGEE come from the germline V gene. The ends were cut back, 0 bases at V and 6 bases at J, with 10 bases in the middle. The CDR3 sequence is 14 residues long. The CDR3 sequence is CASSVDQRGNIQYF. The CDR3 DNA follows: TGTGCCAGCAGCGTAGATCAAAGGGGAAACATTCAGTACTTC.

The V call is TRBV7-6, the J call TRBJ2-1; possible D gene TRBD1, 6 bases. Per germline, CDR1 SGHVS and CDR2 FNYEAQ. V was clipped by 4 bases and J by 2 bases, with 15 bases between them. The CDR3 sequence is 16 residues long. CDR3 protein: CASSSPEQGTYNEQFF. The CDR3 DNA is TGTGCCAGCAGCTCCCCAGAACAGGGCACCTACAATGAGCAGTTCTTC. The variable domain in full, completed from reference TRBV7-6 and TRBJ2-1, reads GAGVSQSPRYKVTKRGQDVALRCDPISGHVSLYWYRQALGQGPEFLTYFNYEAQQDKSGLPNDRFSAERPEGSISTLTIQRTEQRDSAMYRCASSSPEQGTYNEQFFGPGTRLTVL.